This passage covers 17 T cell receptor beta chains from one sample sequenced in a study of shared clonotypes between healthy human individuals (dated by TCRdb to 2020 to 2021). The receptor library was made with the immunoSEQ multiplex PCR assay. TCRdb retrieved this table from immuneACCESS and kept in-frame rearrangements only. Not all clones are present; in checked studies, unresolved V genes account for under half, and no reason is known for the remainder. This sample has some 2,400,000 clones in its table, and 90% to 96% of those were observed once. The top ten clones comprise more than 0.1% of the sample. Material: naive CD4+ T cells sorted from blood. In light of the paper, this sample's cell subset or site label describes: CD45RA+ positively selected. All receptors come from a man aged 18 to 29 in good health.

V and J are TRBV6-6 and TRBJ2-7; D is tentatively TRBD1 or TRBD2 (6 bases each). In germline, CDR1 is MNHNY, CDR2 SVGAGI (reference sequence). The V end was cut by 7 bases, the J end by 7 bases, with 17 bases between. This CDR3 is 13 amino acids long. The CDR3 coding sequence is TGTGCCAGCAACGAATTACAGGGAGGTGAGCAGTACTTC. As protein: CASNELQGGEQYF.

The V and J genes are TRBV6-5 and TRBJ1-6; TRBD1 is a possible D gene (5 bases). The ends were cut back, 8 bases at V and 8 bases at J, with 16 bases in the middle. CDR3 length: 14 amino acids. Looked up from germline, CDR1 is MNHEY and CDR2 is SVGAGI. This CDR3 reads CASGSGFSDSPLHF. The CDR3 nucleotides are TGTGCCAGCGGCTCAGGGTTTTCGGATTCACCCCTCCACTTT.

The V gene is TRBV7-9, the J gene TRBJ2-3; D uncertain. Between the trimmed V and J ends, which lost 1 base and 4 bases, there was a span of 9 bases. Germline V gene lookup returns CDR1 SEHNR and CDR2 FQNEAQ (reference sequence). The CDR3 has 14 residues. Written as DNA, the CDR3 is TGTGCCAGCAGCTTAGAGGTAGCAGCAGATACGCAGTATTTT. It codes for CASSLEVAADTQYF.

The rearrangement joins TRBV5-6 to TRBJ2-1, with TRBD1 matching over 7 bases. Trimming removed 0 bases from V and 6 bases from J; junction bases left unmatched: 3. The germline CDR1 and CDR2 sequences are SGHDT and YYEEEE. The CDR3 has 14 amino acids. The CDR3 sequence: CASSLEYRGNEQFF. CDR3 DNA sequence: TGTGCCAGCAGCTTGGAGTACAGGGGCAATGAGCAGTTCTTC. The entire variable domain, with the rest obtained from reference TRBV5-6 and TRBJ2-1, is as follows: DAGVTQSPTHLIKTRGQQVTLRCSPKSGHDTVSWYQQALGQGPQFIFQYYEEEERQRGNFPDRFSGHQFPNYSSELNVNALLLGDSALYLCASSLEYRGNEQFFGPGTRLTVL.

The chain employs TRBV10-3 and TRBJ2-2; the match to TRBD2 covers 11 bases. The CDR3 runs 18 residues. The J segment lost 6 bases and the V segment lost 4 bases, leaving 13 bases of the junction unmatched. CDR1 is ENHRY, CDR2 SYGVKD, per germline. CDR3: CAISGVLAGGTAAGELFF. CDR3 nucleotide sequence: TGTGCCATCAGTGGGGTTCTAGCGGGAGGCACAGCGGCCGGGGAGCTGTTTTTT.

The chain is built from TRBV28 and TRBJ2-2, with 7 bases that match TRBD1. The junction had 10 bases not matched to a gene; V was cut back by 6 bases and J by 3 bases. The CDR3 totals 16 residues. CDR1 and CDR2 from the germline V gene are MDHEN and SYDVKM. DNA for the CDR3: TGTGCCAGCAGGTCTGTTCGACAGGGATACACCGGGGAGCTGTTTTTT. It yields the protein CASRSVRQGYTGELFF.

The rearrangement uses TRBV30 and TRBJ2-1, with a weak D call TRBD2 (6 bases). This CDR3 is 14 amino acids long. Trimming left V 2 bases short and J 4 bases short, with 12 bases between. Germline CDR1 GTSNPN, CDR2 SVGIG (reference sequence). CDR3 coding DNA: TGTGCCTGGAGTTTTTACGGGAGATACAATGAGCAGTTCTTC. Protein product: CAWSFYGRYNEQFF.

J is TRBJ2-1 and V is TRBV25-1; 10 bases match TRBD1. V gave up 4 bases and J gave up 7 bases; unmatched junction bases: 10. The germline V gene encodes CDR1 MGHDK and CDR2 SYGVNS. This CDR3 has 16 residues. The CDR3 nucleotides are TGTGCCAGCAGTGGCCAGGACAGGGGGGGAAGGAATGAGCAGTTCTTC. Its translation is CASSGQDRGGRNEQFF. Variable domain in full (rest from reference TRBV25-1 and TRBJ2-1): EADIYQTPRYLVIGTGKKITLECSQTMGHDKMYWYQQDPGMELHLIHYSYGVNSTEKGDLSSESTVSRIRTEHFPLTLESARPSHTSQYLCASSGQDRGGRNEQFFGPGTRLTVL.

The chain has TRBV28 and TRBJ2-1, with 7 bases that match TRBD1. V dropped 3 bases and J dropped 2; count of bases not matched to a gene: 4. CDR3 size: 15 residues. CDR1 and CDR2 (germline): MDHEN, SYDVKM. The CDR3 coding sequence is TGTGCCAGCAGTTTGGGGCAGGGGGCCTACAATGAGCAGTTCTTC. Amino acid sequence: CASSLGQGAYNEQFF.

The chain links TRBV4-3 to TRBJ1-4, with 7 bases identical to TRBD1. Germline values: CDR1 LGHNA, CDR2 YSLEER. This CDR3 is 15 amino acids long. The junction had 8 bases not matched to a gene; V was cut back by 0 bases and J by 10 bases. CDR3 sequence: CASSQDLTGLGKLFF. DNA for the CDR3: TGCGCCAGCAGCCAAGATCTGACAGGGTTGGGAAAACTGTTTTTT.

V is TRBV6-1 and J is TRBJ2-6, with 10 bases matching TRBD1. Germline lookup yields CDR1 MNHNS and CDR2 SASEGT. V dropped 2 bases and J dropped 2; count of bases not matched to a gene: 6. This CDR3 contains 18 residues. CDR3 protein: CASSEWGQGSPGANVLTF. The CDR3 DNA reads as TGTGCCAGCAGTGAATGGGGACAGGGGTCCCCTGGGGCCAACGTCCTGACTTTC.

V gene TRBV27 combines with J gene TRBJ2-1; D gene unclear. V was shortened by 4 bases and J by 2 bases, with 12 bases between the two germline ends. The CDR3 consists of 15 residues. Looked up from germline, CDR1 is MNHEY and CDR2 is SMNVEV (reference sequence). For the CDR3, the DNA is TGTGCCAGCAGTTCATTCGACAAGACCTACAATGAGCAGTTCTTC. Its translation: CASSSFDKTYNEQFF.

The chain carries TRBV7-2 and TRBJ1-6; the D is unclear. V lost 5 bases, J lost 3 bases, and 8 bases lay in between. The CDR3 has 14 amino acids. Per germline, CDR1 SGHTA and CDR2 FQGNSA. The CDR3 bases are TGTGCCAGCAGCCGAGGCAACTATAATTCACCCCTCCACTTT. Residues: CASSRGNYNSPLHF.

Here the CDR3 reads CASSYVGNNSPLHF. The CDR3, as DNA: TGTGCCAGCAGTTACGTGGGGAATAATTCACCCCTCCACTTT. The chain has TRBV6-6 and TRBJ1-6; the D is unclear. The CDR3 totals 14 residues. Between the trimmed V and J ends, which lost 2 bases and 5 bases, there was a span of 7 bases. Germline V CDR1 and CDR2: MNHNY, SVGAGI (reference sequence).

This rearrangement joins TRBV7-6 to TRBJ2-1, with 13 nucleotides matching TRBD2. Unmatched junction bases numbered 7, after V lost 4 bases and J lost 13 bases. The germline gives CDR1 SGHVS, CDR2 FNYEAQ. The CDR3 contains 14 residues. CDR3 sequence: CASSSGTSGTQQFF. For the CDR3, the DNA is TGTGCCAGCAGCTCCGGGACTAGCGGGACACAACAGTTCTTC.

The gene calls are TRBV27 and TRBJ1-6; D not resolved. V lost 6 bases, J lost 10 bases, and 13 bases lay in between. Per the germline V gene, CDR1 is MNHEY and CDR2 is SMNVEV (reference sequence). CDR3 length: 13 amino acids. Here the CDR3 reads CASSPRSASPLHF. CDR3 bases: TGTGCCAGCAGCCCAAGGTCCGCGTCACCCCTCCACTTT.

This chain connects TRBV10-1 to TRBJ2-7; 8 nucleotides match TRBD2. The ends lost 4 bases at V and 12 bases at J; junction bases unmatched: 8. This CDR3 has 12 residues. Germline-derived CDR1 and CDR2 are WNHNN and SYGVQD (reference sequence). The DNA for the CDR3 is TGCGCCAGCAGTGCGGGGGGGAGAGAAGTGTACTTC. It encodes CASSAGGREVYF.